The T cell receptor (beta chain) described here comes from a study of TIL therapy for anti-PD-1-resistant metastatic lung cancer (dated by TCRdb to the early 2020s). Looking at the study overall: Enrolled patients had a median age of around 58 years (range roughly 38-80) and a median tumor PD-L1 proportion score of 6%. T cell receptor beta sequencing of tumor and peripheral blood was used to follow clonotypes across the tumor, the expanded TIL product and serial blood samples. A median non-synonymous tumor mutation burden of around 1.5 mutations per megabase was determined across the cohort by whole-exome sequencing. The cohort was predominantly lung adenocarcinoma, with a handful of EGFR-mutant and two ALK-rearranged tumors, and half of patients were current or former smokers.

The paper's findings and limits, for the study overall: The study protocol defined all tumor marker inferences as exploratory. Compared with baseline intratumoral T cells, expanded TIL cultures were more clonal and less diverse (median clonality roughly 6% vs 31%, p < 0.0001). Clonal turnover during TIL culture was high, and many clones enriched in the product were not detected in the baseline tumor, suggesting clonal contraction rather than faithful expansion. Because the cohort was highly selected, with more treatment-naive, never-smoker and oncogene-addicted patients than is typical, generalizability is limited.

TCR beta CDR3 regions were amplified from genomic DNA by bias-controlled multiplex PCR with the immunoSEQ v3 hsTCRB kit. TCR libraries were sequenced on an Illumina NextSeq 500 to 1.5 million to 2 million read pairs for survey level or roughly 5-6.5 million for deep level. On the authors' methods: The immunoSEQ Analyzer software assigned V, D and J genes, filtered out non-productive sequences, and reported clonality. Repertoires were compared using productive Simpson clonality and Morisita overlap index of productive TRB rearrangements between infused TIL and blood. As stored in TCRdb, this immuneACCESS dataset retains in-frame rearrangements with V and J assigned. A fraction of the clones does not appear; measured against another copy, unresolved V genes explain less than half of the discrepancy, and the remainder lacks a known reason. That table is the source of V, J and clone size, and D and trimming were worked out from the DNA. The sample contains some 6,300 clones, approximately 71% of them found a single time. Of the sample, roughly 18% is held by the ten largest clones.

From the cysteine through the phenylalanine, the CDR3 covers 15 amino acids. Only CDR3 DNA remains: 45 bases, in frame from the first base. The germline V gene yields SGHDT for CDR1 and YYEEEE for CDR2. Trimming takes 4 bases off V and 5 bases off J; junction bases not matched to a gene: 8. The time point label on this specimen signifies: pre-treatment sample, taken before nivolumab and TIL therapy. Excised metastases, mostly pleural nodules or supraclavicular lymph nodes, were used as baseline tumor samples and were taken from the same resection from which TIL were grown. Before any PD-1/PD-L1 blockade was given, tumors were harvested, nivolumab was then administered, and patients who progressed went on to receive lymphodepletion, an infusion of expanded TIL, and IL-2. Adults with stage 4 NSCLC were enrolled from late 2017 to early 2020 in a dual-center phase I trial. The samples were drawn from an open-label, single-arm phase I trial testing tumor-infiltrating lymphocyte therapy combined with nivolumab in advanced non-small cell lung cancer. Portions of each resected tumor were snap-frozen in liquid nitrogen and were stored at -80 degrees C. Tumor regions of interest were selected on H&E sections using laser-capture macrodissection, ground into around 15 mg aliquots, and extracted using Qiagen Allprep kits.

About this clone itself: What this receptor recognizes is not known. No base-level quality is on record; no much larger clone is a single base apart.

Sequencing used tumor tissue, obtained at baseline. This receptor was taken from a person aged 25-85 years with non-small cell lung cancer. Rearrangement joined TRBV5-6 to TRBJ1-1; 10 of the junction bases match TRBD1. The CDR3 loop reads CASSLVTGGYTEAFF. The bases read TGTGCCAGCAGCCTTGTGACAGGGGGCTATACTGAAGCTTTCTTT.